Listed below are T cell receptor beta chains from one sample, sequenced in a study of Graves' ophthalmopathy and Graves' hyperthyroidism. TCRdb passed the multiplex PCR reads through MiXCR, listing each CDR3 protein once. The sample lists a few hundred thousand distinct CDR3 sequences; 17% were seen once. The sequenced material came from peripheral blood. These receptors all stem from an adult woman with stable Graves' hyperthyroidism. CDR3s include the opening cysteine and the closing phenylalanine or tryptophan. Fields, in order: clone size, J gene, V gene, D gene, CDR3 DNA, CDR3 protein. D genes are given only for firm matches. Rows give clone size only sometimes, using once, few, many, or a class for an expanded clone.

size: many
J: TRBJ2-5
V: TRBV29-1
D: .
DNA: TGCAGCGTGAAGAACAGGGCCCAAGAGACCCAGTACTTC
CDR3: CSVKNRAQETQYF

size: many
J: TRBJ2-2
V: TRBV20-1
D: TRBD2
DNA: TGCAGTGCTCGCCCCGGACTAGCGGTCAACACCGGGGAGCTGTTTTTT
CDR3: CSARPGLAVNTGELFF

size: .
J: TRBJ1-2
V: TRBV12-3/TRBV12-4
D: TRBD1
DNA: TGTGCCAGCAGTCCCTCGACAGGGAAGGACACCTTC
CDR3: CASSPSTGKDTF

size: many
J: TRBJ2-5
V: TRBV5-1
D: TRBD1
DNA: TGCGCCAGCAGGACAGGGCTCGGGGAGACCCAGTACTTC
CDR3: CASRTGLGETQYF

size: many
J: TRBJ2-5
V: TRBV28
D: TRBD2
DNA: TGTGCCAGCAGCCCGAGAGGGCTAGCGGGAGTTGGGGAGACCCAGTACTTC
CDR3: CASSPRGLAGVGETQYF

size: many
J: TRBJ2-7
V: TRBV20-1
D: TRBD2
DNA: TGCAGTGCTAGATCCCATCTTAGGGGACTAGCTTTCTACGAGCAGTACTTC
CDR3: CSARSHLRGLAFYEQYF

size: many
J: TRBJ1-1
V: TRBV12-3/TRBV12-4
D: .
DNA: TGTGCCAGCAGCCAAAACGGAGGGGGAGTAGGGCCGAACACTGAAGCTTTCTTT
CDR3: CASSQNGGGVGPNTEAFF

size: many
J: TRBJ2-5
V: TRBV3-1
D: TRBD2
DNA: TGTGCCAGCAGCCAAGAGATAGCGGGAGTTGGAGAGACCCAGTACTTC
CDR3: CASSQEIAGVGETQYF

size: many
J: TRBJ1-1
V: TRBV19
D: TRBD1
DNA: TGTGCCAGTAGTATAGTAGGACAGGGTGTATCTGAAGCTTTCTTT
CDR3: CASSIVGQGVSEAFF

size: many
J: TRBJ2-5
V: TRBV11-2
D: .
DNA: TGTGCCAGCACCACCGGAGGGGTCAAAGAGACCCAGTACTTC
CDR3: CASTTGGVKETQYF

size: many
J: TRBJ2-2
V: TRBV20-1
D: TRBD2
DNA: TGCAGTGCTGACCCGGGACTAGCGGGCACCGGGGAGCTGTTTTTT
CDR3: CSADPGLAGTGELFF

size: .
J: TRBJ2-2
V: TRBV24-1
D: .
DNA: TGTGTCACCAGTGATGGGTGGGGATGGGCCACCGGGGAGCTGTTTTTT
CDR3: CVTSDGWGWATGELFF

size: few
J: TRBJ2-7
V: TRBV6-4
D: TRBD2
DNA: TGTGCCAGCAGTGAGATACTAGCGGGAGTAGAGCAGTACTTC
CDR3: CASSEILAGVEQYF

size: many
J: TRBJ2-2
V: TRBV5-1
D: .
DNA: TGCGCCAGCAGCTTTTTCGGGAACACCGGGGAGCTGTTTTTT
CDR3: CASSFFGNTGELFF

size: many
J: TRBJ2-5
V: TRBV28
D: .
DNA: TGTGCCAGCACCCGAATCGGGCAGCCTGCGGCGACCCAGTACTTC
CDR3: CASTRIGQPAATQYF

size: many
J: TRBJ1-2
V: TRBV28
D: .
DNA: TGTGCCAGCAATTCCCTCGGGGGGGCGGGAGGCTACACCTTC
CDR3: CASNSLGGAGGYTF

size: few
J: TRBJ2-7
V: TRBV5-5
D: .
DNA: TGTGCCAGCAGCTTGTACTGGCATTCTGGCTACGAGCAGTACTTC
CDR3: CASSLYWHSGYEQYF

size: many
J: TRBJ1-1
V: TRBV6-1
D: TRBD1
DNA: TGTGCCAGCAGAAGTTGGGACAGGATGAACACTGAAGCTTTCTTT
CDR3: CASRSWDRMNTEAFF

size: .
J: TRBJ2-7
V: TRBV6-1
D: .
DNA: TGTGCCAGCAGTGAAGCGTCCGGTTGGGCCTACGAGCAGTACTTC
CDR3: CASSEASGWAYEQYF

size: few
J: TRBJ2-7
V: TRBV4-3
D: .
DNA: TGCGCCAGCAGCCAAGATCTTTTGGGGGGGGCCGGCTACGAGCAGTACTTC
CDR3: CASSQDLLGGAGYEQYF

size: many
J: TRBJ1-5
V: TRBV19
D: TRBD1
DNA: TGTGCCAGTAGTTTCCGGGACAGGGGGCTTCAGCCCCAGCATTTT
CDR3: CASSFRDRGLQPQHF

size: few
J: TRBJ2-7
V: TRBV5-1
D: TRBD1
DNA: TGCGCCAGCAGCCCGGACGGGACAGCCGATTACGAGCAGTACTTC
CDR3: CASSPDGTADYEQYF

size: many
J: TRBJ1-2
V: TRBV28
D: .
DNA: TGTGCCAGCACCATCAGTGTGGGTGAGCGTGGCTACACCTTC
CDR3: CASTISVGERGYTF

size: .
J: TRBJ2-7
V: TRBV28
D: .
DNA: TGTGCCAGCAGTTTTGCCACTACCTACGAGCAGTACTTC
CDR3: CASSFATTYEQYF

size: many
J: TRBJ2-5
V: TRBV7-9
D: .
DNA: TGTGCCAGTATGAGGGGCGAGGGAGAGACCCAGTACTTC
CDR3: CASMRGEGETQYF

size: many
J: TRBJ2-7
V: TRBV12-3/TRBV12-4
D: TRBD1
DNA: TGTGCCAGCCAACACCGGGACAGGGGACTCGAGCAGTACTTC
CDR3: CASQHRDRGLEQYF

size: many
J: TRBJ1-2
V: TRBV10-3
D: .
DNA: TGTGCCATCAGTGATGGGGCGGCAGAGGTTTACACCTTC
CDR3: CAISDGAAEVYTF